The following is a T cell receptor beta chain sequence with its context. Its antigen is still unknown. The sample originates from a study of somatic mutations in cytotoxic T cells in rheumatoid arthritis. Points from the study as a whole: CD8+ T cells showed clonality that did not differ significantly between patients with rheumatoid arthritis and age-matched healthy controls.

V shed 1 base, J shed 3 bases, and the junction held 0 bases outside the gene matches. This CDR3 has 14 residues. From germline, CDR1 is LNHNV and CDR2 YYDKDF (reference sequence). Using immunoSEQ multiplex PCR, the repertoire was profiled, and TCRdb retains in-frame clones only, with some absent. The sample shows tens of thousands of clones, about four fifths of them seen only once. Sequenced material: CD8+ T cells sorted from blood. V and J are TRBV15 and TRBJ2-7, with 10 bases lining up with TRBD2. This TCR came from an adult with rheumatoid arthritis. CDR3 sequence (DNA): TGTGCCACCAGCAGAGGACTAGCGGGCTACGAGCAGTACTTC. Its protein is CATSRGLAGYEQYF.